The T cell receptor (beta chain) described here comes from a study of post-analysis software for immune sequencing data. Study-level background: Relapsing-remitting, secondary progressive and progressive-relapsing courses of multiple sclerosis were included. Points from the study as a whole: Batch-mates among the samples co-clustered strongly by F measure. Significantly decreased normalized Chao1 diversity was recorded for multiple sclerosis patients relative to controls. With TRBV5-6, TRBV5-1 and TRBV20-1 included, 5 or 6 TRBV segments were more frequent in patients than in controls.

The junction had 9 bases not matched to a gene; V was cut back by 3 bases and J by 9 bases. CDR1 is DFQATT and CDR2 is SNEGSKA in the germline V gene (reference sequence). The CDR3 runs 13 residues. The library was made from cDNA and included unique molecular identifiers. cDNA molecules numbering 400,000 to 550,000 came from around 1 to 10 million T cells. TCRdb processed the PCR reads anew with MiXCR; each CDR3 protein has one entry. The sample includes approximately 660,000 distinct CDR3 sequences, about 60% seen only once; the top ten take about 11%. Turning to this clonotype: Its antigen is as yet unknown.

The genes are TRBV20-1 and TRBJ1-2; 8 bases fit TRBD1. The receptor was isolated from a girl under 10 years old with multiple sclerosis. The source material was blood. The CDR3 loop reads CSASGGQGASYTF. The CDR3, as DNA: TGCAGTGCTAGCGGAGGGCAGGGGGCTAGCTACACCTTC.